Shown below are 7 T cell receptor beta chains from a single sample sequenced in a study of radiotherapy plus CTLA-4 blockade in lung cancer (dated by TCRdb to the late 2010s). Library preparation was by the immunoSEQ multiplex PCR assay. Here the immuneACCESS table is served through TCRdb, limited to in-frame sequences with V and J called. Missing clones are a known gap in these copies; in checked studies unresolved V genes cover under half, and the rest lacks a known reason. The sample yields about 98,000 clones; roughly 88% were counted once. Roughly 4.6% of the sample is taken by the ten largest. Here the sequenced sample was peripheral blood, taken from a patient treated with radiotherapy plus ipilimumab. The receptors were gathered from a human donor with non-small cell lung cancer that progressed on radiotherapy plus ipilimumab.

This chain uses TRBV7-8 with TRBJ1-2, with 8 bases lining up with TRBD1. Unmatched junction bases numbered 15, after V lost 5 bases and J lost 7 bases. The CDR3 is 16 residues long. From germline, CDR1 is SGHVS and CDR2 FQNEAQ. The CDR3 region has the DNA TGTGCCAGCAGCCAAAGACGGGACAGGAGTGGAGCTGGCTACACCTTC. It yields the protein CASSQRRDRSGAGYTF.

CDR3 in DNA: TGTGCCAGCAGCTTATCTACTGGACTGGGGGAAGAGACCCAGTACTTC. Translating it yields CASSLSTGLGEETQYF. The chain employs TRBV7-3 and TRBJ2-5, with D perhaps being TRBD1 or TRBD2 (5 bases each). The CDR3 runs to 16 residues. V lost 2 bases, J lost 3 bases, and 16 bases lay in between. The V gene's germline CDR1 is SGHTA and CDR2 FQGTGA. The variable domain in full, with the rest retrieved from reference TRBV7-3 and TRBJ2-5, is GAGVSQTPSNKVTEKGKYVELRCDPISGHTALYWYRQSLGQGPEFLIYFQGTGAADDSGLPNDRFFAVRPEGSVSTLKIQRTERGDSAVYLCASSLSTGLGEETQYFGPGTRLLVL.

This clone was picked up one time. The chain joins TRBV2 to TRBJ1-2; D is ambiguous. The ends were cut back, 6 bases at V and 0 bases at J, with 8 bases in the middle. This CDR3 is 13 amino acids long. Germline V gene data show CDR1 as SNHLY and CDR2 as FYNNEI. The CDR3 protein is CASSADTNYGYTF. The DNA for the CDR3 is TGTGCCAGCAGCGCAGACACTAACTATGGCTACACCTTC. Complete variable domain (other parts from reference TRBV2 and TRBJ1-2): EPEVTQTPSHQVTQMGQEVILRCVPISNHLYFYWYRQILGQKVEFLVSFYNNEISEKSEIFDDQFSVERPDGSNFTLKIRSTKLEDSAMYFCASSADTNYGYTFGSGTRLTVV.

A single count supports this clone. The rearrangement uses TRBV5-4 and TRBJ2-1; 13 nucleotides match TRBD2. Germline CDR1 SGHNT, CDR2 YYREEE (reference sequence). The V and J ends lost 2 bases and 0 bases, in that order; junction bases with no gene match: 8. The CDR3 has 19 amino acids. CDR3 protein: CASSFRRTSGSSSYNEQFF. CDR3 DNA sequence: TGTGCCAGCAGCTTTCGGAGGACTAGCGGGAGTAGCTCCTACAATGAGCAGTTCTTC. The complete variable domain, with remaining parts taken from reference TRBV5-4 and TRBJ2-1, reads ETGVTQSPTHLIKTRGQQVTLRCSSQSGHNTVSWYQQALGQGPQFIFQYYREEENGRGNFPPRFSGLQFPNYSSELNVNALELDDSALYLCASSFRRTSGSSSYNEQFFGPGTRLTVL.

V and J are TRBV7-8 and TRBJ2-3, with a weak D call TRBD2 (6 bases). The germline V gene encodes CDR1 SGHVS and CDR2 FQNEAQ. The length of the CDR3 is 15 residues. V was pared by 5 bases and J by 5 bases, with 17 bases between. The CDR3 loop is CASSAARDLLDTQYF. The CDR3 DNA sequence: TGTGCCAGCAGCGCAGCCCGGGACTTACTAGATACGCAGTATTTT.

The chain recombines TRBV2 with TRBJ1-1; D not resolved. Germline assignment: CDR1 SNHLY and CDR2 FYNNEI. Trimming left V 7 bases short and J 3 bases short, with 18 bases between. The CDR3 is made up of 15 amino acids. The CDR3 sequence: CASNMQRGLDTEAFF. In nucleotides, the CDR3 is TGTGCCAGCAACATGCAGCGTGGCCTGGACACTGAAGCTTTCTTT.

This chain uses TRBV9 with TRBJ1-1, with TRBD1 matching over 7 bases. J gave up 0 bases and V 2 bases, and 7 bases lay outside the gene matches. This CDR3 is 16 amino acids long. Germline V gives CDR1 SGDLS, CDR2 YYNGEE. The CDR3 sequence is CASSVSGTAMNTEAFF. The DNA for the CDR3 is TGTGCCAGCAGCGTTTCCGGGACAGCCATGAACACTGAAGCTTTCTTT.